The clone carrying this T cell receptor (beta chain) was seen many times. Its antigen is not known. The investigators amplified TCR beta CDR3 regions from RNA transcripts. Initially, a first-round RT-PCR of the TCR CDR3 employed the HTBI primer set. One entry per CDR3 protein, called by TCRdb with MiXCR from the multiplex PCR reads. The sample records approximately 600,000 distinct CDR3 sequences, roughly 13% being singletons. The sample is drawn from a study of T cells in Graves' hyperthyroidism and ophthalmopathy. Study-wide points: Peripheral blood also featured most of the thyroid clonotypes expanded above 0.001.

With a duration under 2 months, the hyperthyroidism was newly diagnosed in patients aged 18 to 65. Patients were excluded for uncontrolled infection, other autoimmune disease, pregnancy or lactation. More than 8.5 ml of fresh peripheral blood supplied the PBMCs. The material sequenced was blood. The TCR comes from a woman in her 30s with Graves' hyperthyroidism that later progressed to Graves' ophthalmopathy.

The CDR3 sequence is CSVGGSGSYNEQFF. In DNA form, the CDR3 reads TGCAGCGTTGGAGGTAGCGGCTCCTACAATGAGCAGTTCTTC. This rearrangement joins TRBV29-1 to TRBJ2-1, with D possibly TRBD2 on 6 matching bases. The CDR3 covers 14 residues. Germline CDR1 is SQVTM and CDR2 is ANQGSEA. Trimming removed 4 bases at V and 0 bases at J, with 10 bases between.